This is a list of T cell receptor beta chains from one sample in a study of blood T cells in healthy people across ages. TCRdb reprocessed the 5' RACE reads via MiXCR and lists one record per CDR3 protein. The sample contains about 580,000 distinct CDR3 sequences, less than 60% of which appear only once. The sample was blood. The receptors shown here come from a man aged 80 or over in good health. Both conserved end residues are part of each CDR3. A D gene is named only where the DNA matches it firmly. Expanded clones are given a class, and other clones once, few, many or no size at all.

clone size,V gene,J gene,D gene,CDR3 DNA,CDR3 protein
.,TRBV6-2/TRBV6-3,TRBJ2-3,.,TGTGCCAGCAGGAAACAGGGACGGACAGATACGCAGTATTTT,CASRKQGRTDTQYF
many,TRBV6-5,TRBJ2-5,TRBD2,TGTGCCAGCAGTTTTACGACTAGCGGGACAGAAGAGACCCAGTACTTC,CASSFTTSGTEETQYF
.,TRBV11-2,TRBJ2-1,.,TGTGCCAGCAGCTTAGGAGTGCGGCCCTCCTACAATGAGCAGTTCTTC,CASSLGVRPSYNEQFF
.,TRBV4-3,TRBJ2-1,TRBD1,TGCGCCAGCAGCCATGACCTAAGACAGGGTCAGTTCTTC,CASSHDLRQGQFF
few,TRBV7-2,TRBJ2-3,.,TGTGCCAGCAGCCGGACGGGGATCGGGAGAAGGGCTAGCACAGATACGCAGTATTTT,CASSRTGIGRRASTDTQYF
.,TRBV10-3,TRBJ2-3,.,TGTGCCATCAGTGATAGAGGACACACAGATACGCAGTATTTT,CAISDRGHTDTQYF
.,TRBV11-2,TRBJ2-3,TRBD2,TGTGCCAGCAGCTTAGACCCTAGCGGGGGTACAGATACGCAGTATTTT,CASSLDPSGGTDTQYF
.,TRBV20-1,TRBJ2-3,TRBD2,TGCAGTGCCCAGTCCACGGGAGGCGGAGATACGCAGTATTTT,CSAQSTGGGDTQYF
few,TRBV5-1,TRBJ2-3,TRBD2,TGCGCCAGCAGAAGGGAACCGGGACTAGCCCCAGATACGCAGTATTTT,CASRREPGLAPDTQYF
.,TRBV7-2,TRBJ2-7,TRBD1,TGTGCCAGCAGCCCATATGGGCCGACAGGGGTGGACGATCAGTACTTC,CASSPYGPTGVDDQYF
.,TRBV7-9,TRBJ2-5,TRBD2,TGTGCCAGCAGCCGCAGTACTAGCGGGAGGGCCAGTCCGTACTTC,CASSRSTSGRASPYF
few,TRBV5-1,TRBJ2-1,TRBD2,TGCGCCAGCAGCCGCGCTAGCGGCACCTACAATGAGCAGTTCTTC,CASSRASGTYNEQFF
.,TRBV4-2,TRBJ2-5,.,TGTGCCAGCAGCCAAGACCTTTACAATGAGCAGTACTTC,CASSQDLYNEQYF
few,TRBV10-3,TRBJ2-7,TRBD2,TGTGCCATCAGGGAACTAGCGGGGGGATCCTACGAGCAGTACTTC,CAIRELAGGSYEQYF
.,TRBV5-1,TRBJ2-1,TRBD2,TGCGCCAGCAGCAGACCTGTTCAAGCGGGAGGCTTTGATGAGCAGTTCTTC,CASSRPVQAGGFDEQFF
.,TRBV7-2,TRBJ1-2,TRBD1,TGTGCCAGCAGCTGGGACAGGGGCGCCGGCTACACCTTC,CASSWDRGAGYTF
once,TRBV6-6,TRBJ2-5,.,TGTGCCAGCAGTGACTCGCAGGGGCTGGAGACCCAGTACTTC,CASSDSQGLETQYF
.,TRBV10-3,TRBJ2-3,TRBD2,TGTGCCATCAGGCAAGCGGGAGAAACAGATACGCAGTATTTT,CAIRQAGETDTQYF
.,TRBV7-2,TRBJ2-1,TRBD2,TGTGCCAGCAGCTCATTGGCTGCGGGGGTTTGGTCGTACAATGAGCAGTTCTTC,CASSSLAAGVWSYNEQFF
few,TRBV6-5,TRBJ1-2,.,TGTGCCAGCAGGCAGGCACTAGGGACTAACTATGGCTACACCTTC,CASRQALGTNYGYTF
few,TRBV29-1,TRBJ1-5,.,TGCAGCGTGACAAAAGGGGGAGATAGCAATCAGCCCCAGCATTTT,CSVTKGGDSNQPQHF
.,TRBV5-1,TRBJ2-3,TRBD1,TGCGCCAGCAGCTCCGAGGACAGGAGCACAGATACGCAGTATTTT,CASSSEDRSTDTQYF
.,TRBV7-6,TRBJ2-1,TRBD1,TGTGCCAGCAGTATGCTACAGGGGGCCCAACCCTACAATGAGCAGTTCTTC,CASSMLQGAQPYNEQFF
few,TRBV6-6,TRBJ2-7,.,TGTGCCAGCAGTGCAAGGGTTTCCTACGAGCAGTACTTC,CASSARVSYEQYF
.,TRBV20-1,TRBJ2-7,.,TGCAGTGCTAGAGCCAACTACGAGCAGTACTTC,CSARANYEQYF
.,TRBV11-1,TRBJ2-1,TRBD1,TGTGCCAGCAGCCAATCGGGACAGGGGGACCTCTATGAGCAGTTCTTC,CASSQSGQGDLYEQFF
few,TRBV7-8,TRBJ1-6,.,TGTGCCAGCACCGGGACACTGCATAATTCACCCCTCCACTTT,CASTGTLHNSPLHF
.,TRBV20-1,TRBJ2-5,TRBD1,TGCAGTGGACACGGACAGGGTGAGGAGACCCAGTACTTC,CSGHGQGEETQYF
.,TRBV12-3/TRBV12-4,TRBJ1-1,.,TGTGCCAGCAGTTTACACCCACCCCTGAACACTGAAGCTTTCTTT,CASSLHPPLNTEAFF
few,TRBV20-1,TRBJ2-7,.,TGCAGTGCTAAGGCGGGATCCGAGCAGTACTTC,CSAKAGSEQYF
.,TRBV20-1,TRBJ2-7,.,TGCAGTGCTCTGGCGGGGGCAGGGGCAACCTACGAGCAGTACTTC,CSALAGAGATYEQYF